This TCR beta chain was recorded in a study of blood T cell repertoires in COVID-19. Across the study: Donors in the United States, Italy and Spain gave samples during acute or convalescent COVID-19.

Measured with immunoSEQ multiplex PCR; TCRdb has only the in-frame clones, and not every one. The sample includes hundreds of thousands of clones, roughly 89% of them seen just once. Germline V gene sequence: CDR1 MNHEY, CDR2 SVGEGT. The ends lost 4 bases at V and 0 bases at J; junction bases unmatched: 0. The CDR3 contains 15 residues. This chain connects TRBV6-2 or TRBV6-3 to TRBJ2-6; the match to TRBD2 covers 7 bases. The sample consisted of peripheral blood. The TCR originated in a man aged 60 to 69 who had recovered from COVID-19. Here the CDR3 reads CASSWGGSGANVLTF. CDR3 DNA sequence: TGTGCCAGCAGTTGGGGGGGCTCTGGGGCCAACGTCCTGACTTTC.